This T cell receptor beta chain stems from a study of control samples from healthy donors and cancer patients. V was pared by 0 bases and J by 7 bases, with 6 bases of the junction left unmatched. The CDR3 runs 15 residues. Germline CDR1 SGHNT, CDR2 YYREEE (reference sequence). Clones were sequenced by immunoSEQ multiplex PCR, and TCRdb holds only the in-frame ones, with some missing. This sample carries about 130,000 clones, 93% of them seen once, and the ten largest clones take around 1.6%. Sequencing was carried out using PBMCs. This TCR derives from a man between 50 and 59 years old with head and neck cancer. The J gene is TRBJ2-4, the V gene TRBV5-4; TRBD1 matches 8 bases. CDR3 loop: CASSLVNRGRNIQYF. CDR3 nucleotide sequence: TGTGCCAGCAGCTTGGTTAACAGGGGGAGGAACATTCAGTACTTC.